These 29 T cell receptor beta chains came from one sample sequenced in a study of T cell changes during pregnancy in multiple sclerosis. Libraries were prepared by immunoSEQ multiplex PCR; TCRdb keeps only in-frame clonotypes and omits some of them. The data contain roughly 40,000 clones, 88% of them seen just once; the ten biggest clones take up 1.2%. The source material was CD4+ T cells from peripheral blood mononuclear cells, sampled before pregnancy. The receptors originated from a female donor with multiple sclerosis, enrolled in a pregnancy study.

This chain links TRBV28 with TRBJ2-1; 8 nucleotides agree with TRBD1. CDR3 length: 16 amino acids. J was trimmed by 8 bases and V by 4 bases; bases with no gene match: 13. Per the germline V gene, CDR1 is MDHEN and CDR2 is SYDVKM. CDR3: CASSSPRGPDHDEQFF. CDR3 coding DNA: TGTGCCAGCAGTTCCCCCAGGGGGCCCGACCATGATGAGCAGTTCTTC.

V gene TRBV7-2 combines with J gene TRBJ2-1; a possible D gene is TRBD2 (6 bases). Germline V gene data show CDR1 as SGHTA and CDR2 as FQGNSA. CDR3 length: 14 amino acids. Trimming cost V 0 bases and J 9 bases, with 12 bases left between them. This CDR3 is CASSLAGGSGEQFF. In DNA, the CDR3 is TGTGCCAGCAGCTTAGCGGGAGGAAGCGGTGAGCAGTTCTTC.

This chain's CDR3 is CASSPGQLYEQYF. The DNA of the CDR3 is TGTGCCAGCAGCCCGGGACAGCTCTACGAGCAGTACTTC. The rearrangement uses TRBV4-2 and TRBJ2-7, with TRBD1 matching over 7 bases. After removal of 4 bases from V and 3 bases from J, the junction contained 3 bases not matched to a gene. This CDR3 is 13 amino acids long. Germline-derived CDR1 and CDR2 are LGHNA and YNFKEQ.

The rearrangement links TRBV11-2 to TRBJ2-7; 8 positions agree with TRBD1. The germline gives CDR1 SGHAT, CDR2 FQNNGV. The trim removed 3 bases at V and 3 bases at J, leaving 4 bases unmatched. The CDR3 loop spans 14 amino acids. CDR3 loop: CASSLGDRSYEQYF. In DNA, the CDR3 is TGTGCCAGCAGCTTGGGGGACAGGAGCTACGAGCAGTACTTC. The full variable domain, with the rest looked up from reference TRBV11-2 and TRBJ2-7, is EAGVAQSPRYKIIEKRQSVAFWCNPISGHATLYWYQQILGQGPKLLIQFQNNGVVDDSQLPKDRFSAERLKGVDSTLKIQPAKLEDSAVYLCASSLGDRSYEQYFGPGTRLTVT.

As for this clone: A much larger clone lies a single base off, so this may be a read error. Other DNA sequences of this sample code for an identical CDR3. The chain links TRBV29-1 to TRBJ1-5, with 7 bases identical to TRBD1. There are 16 residues in the CDR3. V shed 4 bases, J shed 0 bases, and the junction held 9 bases outside the gene matches. Germline loops: CDR1 SQVTM, CDR2 ANQGSEA. This CDR3 is CSVAQGVGNSNQPQHF. As DNA, the CDR3 is TGCAGCGTTGCCCAGGGGGTAGGCAATAGCAATCAGCCCCAGCATTTT.

The chain links TRBV5-4 to TRBJ2-5; 9 positions match TRBD1. Germline lookup yields CDR1 SGHNT and CDR2 YYREEE (reference sequence). The length of the CDR3 is 14 residues. The junction had 3 bases not matched to a gene; V was cut back by 0 bases and J by 6 bases. The CDR3 bases are TGTGCCAGCAGCTTGGGGGGACAGGGAAAGACCCAGTACTTC. Translating gives CASSLGGQGKTQYF.

The gene calls are TRBV28 and TRBJ2-3; 8 bases fit TRBD2. After removal of 6 bases from V and 4 bases from J, the junction contained 12 bases not matched to a gene. CDR1 and CDR2 from the germline V gene are MDHEN and SYDVKM. CDR3 length: 16 residues. CDR3 protein: CASSELSGSRADTQYF. The CDR3 DNA reads as TGTGCCAGCAGCGAACTCAGCGGGAGCCGGGCAGATACGCAGTATTTT.

This chain connects TRBV11-2 to TRBJ2-5; the match to TRBD1 covers 7 bases. V was clipped by 5 bases and J by 1 base; unmatched bases: 1. Per the germline V gene, CDR1 is SGHAT and CDR2 is FQNNGV. The CDR3 is 13 residues long. The CDR3 DNA reads as TGTGCCAGCAGCAGGGACAGCCAAGAGACCCAGTACTTC. Translation gives CASSRDSQETQYF.

This clone was observed once. This chain connects TRBV7-8 to TRBJ1-1; D is perhaps TRBD1 (6 bases). Trimming cost V 5 bases and J 0 bases, with 16 bases left between them. The CDR3 is 16 residues long. The germline CDR1 and CDR2 sequences are SGHVS and FQNEAQ. CDR3 residues: CASSRGGGTVNTEAFF. CDR3 bases: TGTGCCAGCAGCCGAGGGGGGGGGACGGTGAACACTGAAGCTTTCTTT.

The J gene is TRBJ2-7, the V gene TRBV10-3; 8 bases fit TRBD2. CDR1 and CDR2 from the germline V gene are ENHRY and SYGVKD. Trimming took 4 bases from V and 5 from J; bases not matched to a gene: 7. The CDR3 runs to 14 residues. The CDR3 reads CAISVFNSGNEQYF. The CDR3 DNA reads as TGTGCCATCAGTGTTTTTAATAGCGGGAACGAGCAGTACTTC.

The rearrangement links TRBV4-3 to TRBJ1-2, with 10 nucleotides matching TRBD1. Trimming at V came to 1 base and at J to 5 bases, leaving 4 bases not matched to a gene. This CDR3 is 15 amino acids long. Germline CDR1 is LGHNA and CDR2 is YSLEER. CDR3 in amino acids: CASSQGGTGVYGYTF. The CDR3 nucleotides read TGCGCCAGCAGCCAAGGAGGGACAGGGGTTTATGGCTACACCTTC.

V is TRBV6-6 and J is TRBJ1-5; D is uncertain. V lost 3 bases to trimming and J lost 0 bases, with 12 bases between them. The CDR3 spans 16 residues. CDR1 and CDR2 (germline): MNHNY, SVGAGI (reference sequence). CDR3 sequence: CASSYEIRYSNQPQHF. CDR3 in DNA: TGTGCCAGCAGTTATGAAATCAGATATAGCAATCAGCCCCAGCATTTT.

The chain joins TRBV5-4 to TRBJ2-7; 11 nucleotides match TRBD2. V gave up 4 bases and J gave up 6 bases; unmatched junction bases: 6. The germline V gene encodes CDR1 SGHNT and CDR2 YYREEE (reference sequence). CDR3 length: 14 amino acids. CDR3 nucleotides: TGTGCCAGCAGCACTAGCGGGAGTAGGGTCGAGCAGTACTTC. It is translated as CASSTSGSRVEQYF.

The chain joins TRBV7-2 to TRBJ1-2; D is undetermined. V lost 5 bases, J lost 0 bases, and 10 bases lay in between. Germline CDR1 reads SGHTA; CDR2 reads FQGNSA. This CDR3 contains 14 residues. The CDR3 region has the DNA TGTGCCAGCAGCGCCAGGAGGACTAACTATGGCTACACCTTC. This codes for CASSARRTNYGYTF.

The V and J genes are TRBV7-8 and TRBJ2-4; D might be TRBD2 (6 bases). The V gene's germline CDR1 is SGHVS and CDR2 FQNEAQ. Trimming shortened V by 8 bases and J by 4 bases, and 15 bases separated the two germline ends. The CDR3 loop spans 14 amino acids. The CDR3 reads CASGGAASKNIQYF. Here the CDR3 DNA reads TGTGCCAGCGGCGGGGCGGCGTCTAAAAACATTCAGTACTTC.

The rearrangement links TRBV29-1 to TRBJ2-1, with TRBD2 matching over 8 bases. V gave up 5 bases and J gave up 2 bases; unmatched junction bases: 5. The germline V gene encodes CDR1 SQVTM and CDR2 ANQGSEA. There are 14 residues in the CDR3. Here the CDR3 reads CSVRTSSAYNEQFF. As DNA, the CDR3 is TGCAGCGTTCGGACTAGCAGCGCCTACAATGAGCAGTTCTTC.

The chain uses TRBV19 and TRBJ1-2, with 7 positions matching TRBD1. The ends lost 5 bases at V and 3 bases at J; junction bases unmatched: 9. The length of the CDR3 is 15 residues. Germline V lookup: CDR1 LNHDA, CDR2 SQIVND (reference sequence). This CDR3 reads CASSPLGTEYYGYTF. CDR3 DNA sequence: TGTGCCAGTAGTCCCCTCGGGACAGAGTACTATGGCTACACCTTC.

J is TRBJ2-5 and V is TRBV30; D perhaps matches TRBD2 (6 bases). This CDR3 has 14 residues. V shed 0 bases and J shed 4 bases, with 12 bases lying between them. Germline lookup yields CDR1 GTSNPN and CDR2 SVGIG (reference sequence). CDR3 bases: TGTGCCTGGAGTGTCCCGGGGGTGGGAGAGACCCAGTACTTC. Protein product: CAWSVPGVGETQYF.

The V and J genes are TRBV30 and TRBJ1-1; TRBD1 is a possible D gene (5 bases). Looked up from germline, CDR1 is GTSNPN and CDR2 is SVGIG (reference sequence). With 0 bases removed from V and 13 bases from J, the gap between germline ends came to 12 bases. The CDR3 is made up of 11 amino acids. The CDR3 region is CAWSVGTGGFF. The CDR3 DNA reads TGTGCCTGGAGTGTGGGGACCGGGGGTTTCTTT.

The chain joins TRBV5-1 to TRBJ2-3; the match to TRBD2 covers 7 bases. The CDR3 loop spans 15 amino acids. Germline trimming cut 4 bases from V and 0 bases from J; bases unmatched to any gene: 5. Germline V CDR1 and CDR2: SGHRS, YFSETQ. The CDR3 sequence is CASSAGLSSTDTQYF. The CDR3 region has the DNA TGCGCCAGCAGCGCGGGACTATCTAGCACAGATACGCAGTATTTT. Complete variable domain (other parts from reference TRBV5-1 and TRBJ2-3): KAGVTQTPRYLIKTRGQQVTLSCSPISGHRSVSWYQQTPGQGLQFLFEYFSETQRNKGNFPGRFSGRQFSNSRSEMNVSTLELGDSALYLCASSAGLSSTDTQYFGPGTRLTVL.

This clone was seen only a few times. The chain combines TRBV4-1 with TRBJ1-5, with TRBD1 as a possible D gene (5 bases). V gave up 2 bases and J gave up 5 bases, with 10 bases separating them. This CDR3 has 14 amino acids. CDR1 is MGHRA, CDR2 YSYEKL, per germline. In nucleotides, the CDR3 is TGCGCCAGCAGCCAATGGGCCAGGGATCAGCCCCAGCATTTT. As protein: CASSQWARDQPQHF.

This chain joins TRBV4-1 and TRBJ1-4, with 7 bases lining up with TRBD1. This CDR3 contains 14 residues. The trim removed 4 bases at V and 8 bases at J, leaving 7 bases unmatched. Looked up from germline, CDR1 is MGHRA and CDR2 is YSYEKL. The CDR3 spells CASSPPTGREKLFF. The CDR3 nucleotides are TGCGCCAGCAGCCCCCCGACAGGGAGAGAAAAACTGTTTTTT.

The CDR3 DNA follows: TGTGCCAGCAGCCAGGCCCGGGGTGGAAGGAATGAGCAGTTCTTC. It yields the protein CASSQARGGRNEQFF. The gene calls are TRBV4-2 and TRBJ2-1, with D tentatively TRBD2 (5 bases). Trimming removed 3 bases from V and 7 bases from J, with 16 bases in between. There are 15 residues in the CDR3. The V gene's germline CDR1 is LGHNA and CDR2 YNFKEQ.

The chain uses TRBV5-4 and TRBJ2-7; weak D call: TRBD1 (5 bases). The germline V gene has CDR1 SGHNT and CDR2 YYREEE (reference sequence). V was pared by 4 bases and J by 6 bases, with 14 bases between. There are 13 residues in the CDR3. The CDR3 is CASSEPLGREQYF. CDR3 DNA sequence: TGTGCCAGCAGCGAGCCTCTGGGGCGCGAGCAGTACTTC.

The V and J genes are TRBV5-1 and TRBJ1-2; D is perhaps TRBD1 (6 bases). The V end lost 4 bases, the J end lost 3 bases, and 10 bases lay between the germline ends. The CDR3 sequence is 13 residues long. The germline gives CDR1 SGHRS, CDR2 YFSETQ. Written as DNA, the CDR3 is TGCGCCAGCAGCCAGACAGGCTACTATGGCTACACCTTC. Its translation: CASSQTGYYGYTF.

CDR3 protein: CASSSSTGTGASPGLHGYTF. The CDR3 coding sequence is TGTGCCAGCAGCTCCTCAACCGGGACAGGGGCCTCCCCGGGGCTCCATGGCTACACCTTC. The rearrangement joins TRBV28 to TRBJ1-2, with 10 positions matching TRBD1. The junction had 25 bases not matched to a gene; V was cut back by 6 bases and J by 6 bases. The CDR3 has 20 amino acids. The germline V gene encodes CDR1 MDHEN and CDR2 SYDVKM.

The rearrangement joins TRBV5-5 to TRBJ2-5; the D gene is possibly TRBD2 (6 bases). Looked up from germline, CDR1 is SGHKS and CDR2 is YYEKEE (reference sequence). The V end lost 3 bases, the J end lost 11 bases, and 17 bases lay between the germline ends. The CDR3 sequence is 13 residues long. For the CDR3, the DNA is TGTGCCAGCAGCTCCGGGAGTCATTTAGGGCAGTACTTC. As protein: CASSSGSHLGQYF.

The chain employs TRBV19 and TRBJ1-1, with a possible D match to TRBD1 (6 bases). From germline, CDR1 is LNHDA and CDR2 SQIVND (reference sequence). The CDR3 spans 15 residues. Trimming took 3 bases from V and 8 from J, leaving 19 bases between them. The DNA for the CDR3 is TGTGCCAGTAGTATTCTACAGGGTGGCCGGTCCGAAGCTTTCTTT. This gives the protein CASSILQGGRSEAFF.

The chain joins TRBV4-3 to TRBJ2-5, with 12 bases matching TRBD1. The CDR3 runs to 17 residues. Germline CDR1 and CDR2: LGHNA and YSLEER. Trimming cost V 1 base and J 4 bases; bases outside gene matches: 7. The CDR3 DNA follows: TGCGCCAGCAGCCAAGTCCCGGGACAGGGGGCAGGAGAGACCCAGTACTTC. This codes for CASSQVPGQGAGETQYF.